These T cell receptor beta chains were read from a single sample in a study of OX40 agonist ivuxolimab in advanced cancers. Only in-frame clones appear in the TCRdb table, and some are missing; sequencing was by immunoSEQ multiplex PCR. Of 65,000 to 75,000 clones listed, approximately 80% are singletons. This specimen consisted of CD4+ or CD8+ T cells sorted from blood, obtained in a trial of the OX40 agonist ivuxolimab. These receptors were taken from an adult with an advanced solid tumor such as melanoma, head and neck, liver or kidney cancer. Both conserved end residues are part of each CDR3. Each record gives: clone size, V gene, D gene, J gene, CDR3 protein, CDR3 DNA. A D gene is named only where the DNA matches it firmly. A row's size may be missing; if present it is once, few, many or a size class.

>-|TRBV10-3|-|TRBJ2-7
CAISPTSSYEQYF
TGTGCCATCAGCCCGACTAGTTCCTACGAGCAGTACTTC
>-|TRBV5-1|-|TRBJ2-4
CASRPDMSSKNIQYF
TGCGCCAGCAGACCGGACATGTCTTCCAAAAACATTCAGTACTTC
>-|TRBV7-3|-|TRBJ2-1
CASSPMDSSSYNEQFF
TGTGCCAGCAGCCCAATGGACAGTAGCTCCTACAATGAGCAGTTCTTC
>once|TRBV5-1|TRBD1|TRBJ2-2
CASSPQQGAGGELFF
TGCGCCAGCAGCCCTCAACAGGGGGCGGGCGGGGAGCTGTTTTTT
>-|TRBV5-6|-|TRBJ1-3
CASSPMLTGTQGNTIYF
TGTGCCAGCAGCCCGATGCTAACCGGGACGCAAGGAAACACCATATATTTT
>-|TRBV4-3|-|TRBJ2-3
CASSQKSGQPTDTQYF
TGCGCCAGCAGCCAAAAATCCGGACAGCCAACAGATACGCAGTATTTT
>-|TRBV2|-|TRBJ2-5
CASSDLGETQYF
TGTGCCAGCAGTGACCTTGGGGAGACCCAGTACTTC
>few|TRBV6-6|-|TRBJ2-7
CASSSNRDGREQYF
TGTGCCAGCAGTTCCAACAGGGATGGGCGCGAGCAGTACTTC
>-|TRBV2|-|TRBJ1-5
CASREGGDQPQHF
TGTGCCAGCAGGGAGGGAGGGGATCAGCCCCAGCATTTT
>-|TRBV2|-|TRBJ1-4
CASSETGPEKLFF
TGTGCCAGCAGTGAAACAGGCCCGGAAAAACTGTTTTTT
>-|TRBV19|-|TRBJ2-2
CASRWDGNTGELFF
TGTGCCAGCAGATGGGACGGGAACACCGGGGAGCTGTTTTTT
>-|TRBV14|-|TRBJ1-1
CASSHMGHLNTEAFF
TGTGCCAGCAGCCATATGGGACATTTGAACACTGAAGCTTTCTTT
>-|TRBV19|TRBD2|TRBJ2-7
CASSTRLLAGASYEQYF
TGTGCCAGTAGTACCCGACTACTAGCGGGAGCGTCCTACGAGCAGTACTTC
>-|TRBV6-7|-|TRBJ1-6
CASSYSRSRGSPLHF
TGTGCCAGCAGTTACTCGAGGTCGAGGGGATCACCCCTCCACTTT
>-|TRBV5-1|-|TRBJ2-7
CASKRSTAASSYEQYF
TGCGCCAGCAAGCGGTCGACGGCGGCTAGCTCCTACGAGCAGTACTTC
>few|TRBV27|TRBD1|TRBJ2-7
CASNPDRARLYEQYF
TGTGCCAGCAACCCAGACAGGGCACGACTCTACGAGCAGTACTTC
>-|TRBV6-6|TRBD2|TRBJ2-3
CASSKDGGSGTQYF
TGTGCCAGCAGTAAGGACGGGGGGAGCGGTACGCAGTATTTT
>-|TRBV28|-|TRBJ2-7
CASSLGQGRSSYEQYF
TGTGCCAGCAGTTTGGGTCAGGGTAGGAGCTCCTACGAGCAGTACTTC
>-|TRBV29-1|TRBD1|TRBJ2-3
CSSSWTGGTDTQYF
TGCAGCTCCTCCTGGACAGGGGGCACAGATACGCAGTATTTT
>once|TRBV4-2|-|TRBJ2-1
CASSRGGEGDNEQFF
TGTGCCAGCAGCCGGGGTGGAGAGGGGGACAATGAGCAGTTCTTC
>-|TRBV6-5|-|TRBJ2-7
CASSYSGAYEQYF
TGTGCCAGCAGTTACTCGGGGGCATACGAGCAGTACTTC
>few|TRBV2|-|TRBJ1-5
CASRDSNQPQHF
TGTGCCAGCAGGGATAGCAATCAGCCCCAGCATTTT
>-|TRBV10-2|TRBD1|TRBJ1-4
CASSETGGEEKLFF
TGCGCCAGCAGTGAAACAGGGGGCGAAGAAAAACTGTTTTTT
>-|TRBV2|TRBD2|TRBJ2-3
CASALAGPHTDTQYF
TGTGCCAGTGCATTAGCGGGACCTCACACAGATACGCAGTATTTT
>-|TRBV4-2|TRBD1|TRBJ1-2
CASSQDGQGAYGYTF
TGTGCCAGCAGCCAAGATGGACAGGGGGCTTATGGCTACACCTTC
>-|TRBV5-5|TRBD1|TRBJ2-7
CASSLLAGGSEQYF
TGTGCCAGCAGCTTGCTGGCAGGGGGCAGCGAGCAGTACTTC
>-|TRBV19|-|TRBJ2-5
CASSMGLETQYF
TGTGCCAGTAGTATGGGCTTGGAGACCCAGTACTTC
>-|TRBV5-1|TRBD2|TRBJ2-3
CASSGASAGATDTQYF
TGCGCCAGCAGCGGGGCCTCAGCGGGGGCCACAGATACGCAGTATTTT
>few|TRBV5-8|TRBD2|TRBJ2-2
CASSHIGWASGTNQGELFF
TGTGCCAGCAGCCACATCGGGTGGGCTAGCGGGACCAACCAAGGGGAGCTGTTTTTT
>few|TRBV5-1|-|TRBJ1-4
CASSLGAGDAEKLFF
TGCGCCAGCAGCTTGGGGGCGGGGGATGCTGAAAAACTGTTTTTT
>-|TRBV9|-|TRBJ1-3
CASSPAGQFSGNTIYF
TGTGCCAGCAGCCCTGCGGGGCAGTTCTCTGGAAACACCATATATTTT
>-|TRBV7-8|-|TRBJ2-7
CASSPSYEQYF
TGTGCCAGCAGCCCATCCTACGAGCAGTACTTC
>-|TRBV2|-|TRBJ1-5
CASSWDSNQPQHF
TGTGCCAGCAGTTGGGACAGCAATCAGCCCCAGCATTTT
>-|TRBV2|-|TRBJ2-1
CASNPTRYIEQFF
TGTGCCAGCAACCCGACTAGGTACATTGAGCAGTTCTTC
>-|TRBV9|TRBD1|TRBJ2-2
CASSDDGQGPPGTGELFF
TGTGCCAGCAGCGACGATGGACAGGGGCCCCCGGGCACCGGGGAGCTGTTTTTT
>-|TRBV15|-|TRBJ1-6
CATSRDRGAFPHF
TGTGCCACCAGCAGAGATCGAGGGGCATTCCCCCACTTT
>once|TRBV6-1|-|TRBJ2-7
CASRGYHEQYF
TGTGCCAGCAGAGGGTATCACGAGCAGTACTTC
>-|TRBV2|-|TRBJ1-1
CASRSQTNTEAFF
TGTGCCAGCAGGTCACAAACGAACACTGAAGCTTTCTTT
>many|TRBV29-1|-|TRBJ2-3
CSLRSQIDTQYF
TGCAGCCTCCGCTCCCAGATAGATACGCAGTATTTT
>-|TRBV5-1|-|TRBJ1-6
CASSLNNSPLHF
TGCGCCAGCAGCTTAAATAATTCACCCCTCCACTTT
>-|TRBV5-4|TRBD2|TRBJ2-3
CASSREGGGSADTQYF
TGTGCCAGCAGCCGAGAGGGCGGGGGGTCAGCAGATACGCAGTATTTT
>-|TRBV7-9|-|TRBJ2-1
CASLLSSYNEQFF
TGTGCCAGCCTCCTAAGCTCCTACAATGAGCAGTTCTTC
>-|TRBV7-9|-|TRBJ2-7
CASSLEQVSYEQYF
TGTGCCAGCAGCTTAGAACAGGTCTCCTACGAGCAGTACTTC